These 22 T cell receptor beta chains share one sample of origin, sequenced in a study of human T cells and chemical hapten exposure. Time point defined: patch test 1, 2 weeks after DPC sensitization. Regarding treatment: therapeutic diphenylcyclopropenone sensitization with weekly scalp DPC. It was from unfractionated whole blood that total RNA was extracted. One entry per CDR3 protein results from TCRdb running MiXCR on the RACE reads. Here the sample spans over 35,000 distinct CDR3 sequences, more than 3% being singletons. The source material was whole blood, sampled in connection with sensitization to the hapten diphenylcyclopropenone (DPC). The receptors here all came from a man over 45 with alopecia areata. Some clones in this sample may be carry-over from other donors' samples.

This clonotype was counted a few times. CDR3 sequence: CASSPPSTGPDTQYF. Here the CDR3 DNA reads TGTGCCAGCTCACCACCTTCGACAGGGCCAGATACGCAGTATTTT. The chain combines TRBV18 with TRBJ2-3; 7 nucleotides match TRBD1. The CDR3 contains 15 residues. J gave up 4 bases and V 0 bases, and 4 bases lay outside the gene matches. The germline V gene encodes CDR1 KGHSH and CDR2 LQKENI.

CDR3 residues: CASSPGLSVIAQHF. CDR3 nucleotides: TGTGCCAGCAGTCCGGGACTATCGGTAATTGCCCAGCATTTT. The rearrangement links TRBV2 to TRBJ1-5, with D perhaps matching TRBD1 (5 bases). With 5 bases removed from V and 11 bases from J, the gap between germline ends came to 19 bases. The CDR3 is 14 amino acids. In germline, CDR1 is SNHLY, CDR2 FYNNEI. Looking up the rest from reference TRBV2 and TRBJ1-5 gives the full variable domain: EPEVTQTPSHQVTQMGQEVILRCVPISNHLYFYWYRQILGQKVEFLVSFYNNEISEKSEIFDDQFSVERPDGSNFTLKIRSTKLEDSAMYFCASSPGLSVIAQHFGDGTRLSIL.

This clonotype was recorded many times. The genes are TRBV27 and TRBJ1-5; possible D gene TRBD1, 6 bases. CDR3 length: 14 residues. Germline V CDR1 and CDR2: MNHEY, SMNVEV (reference sequence). Deletions cut 2 bases from V and 1 base from J, with 6 bases between. The CDR3 sequence: CASSLTGSNQPQHF. The DNA for the CDR3 is TGTGCCAGCAGTTTAACAGGGAGCAATCAGCCCCAGCATTTT.

The sample holds many counts of this clonotype. This chain joins TRBV28 and TRBJ2-1; D is unclear. Between the trimmed V and J ends, which lost 4 bases and 0 bases, there was a span of 4 bases. Germline CDR1 is MDHEN and CDR2 is SYDVKM. The CDR3 contains 13 residues. CDR3 in amino acids: CASSSSSYNEQFF. The CDR3 bases are TGTGCCAGCAGTTCGAGCTCCTACAATGAGCAGTTCTTC.

This clonotype was counted ten times or more. CDR3 sequence: CASSQDGEAGELFF. CDR3 DNA sequence: TGTGCCAGCAGCCAAGATGGGGAGGCCGGGGAGCTGTTTTTT. The chain uses TRBV4-2 and TRBJ2-2, with TRBD2 as a possible D gene (6 bases). V shed 0 bases and J shed 6 bases, with 8 bases lying between them. There are 14 residues in the CDR3. Germline-derived CDR1 and CDR2 are LGHNA and YNFKEQ.

This clonotype was seen at least ten times. V and J are TRBV5-1 and TRBJ2-7; D is possibly TRBD1 or TRBD2 (5 bases each). Trimming took 5 bases from V and 5 from J, leaving 11 bases between them. The CDR3 spans 12 residues. From germline, CDR1 is SGHRS and CDR2 YFSETQ. The CDR3 loop reads CASRREGNEQYF. In DNA, the CDR3 is TGCGCCAGCAGACGCGAGGGGAACGAGCAGTACTTC.

This clonotype was counted ten times or more. The chain employs TRBV27 and TRBJ1-5; 11 bases agree with TRBD1. Trimming at V came to 6 bases and at J to 6 bases, leaving 7 bases not matched to a gene. Germline V gene data show CDR1 as MNHEY and CDR2 as SMNVEV (reference sequence). The CDR3 runs 15 residues. The CDR3: CASRIGQGAGQPQHF. In DNA, the CDR3 is TGTGCCAGCAGAATAGGACAGGGGGCCGGTCAGCCCCAGCATTTT.

This clonotype appeared many times. CDR3: CSARDPPGYTF. In DNA, the CDR3 is TGCAGTGCTAGAGATCCCCCTGGCTACACCTTC. This chain connects TRBV20-1 to TRBJ1-2; D gene ambiguous. The CDR3 covers 11 residues. V dropped 0 bases and J dropped 7 bases, with 6 bases sitting between them. CDR1 DFQATT and CDR2 SNEGSKA come from the germline V gene (reference sequence).

This clonotype was counted ten times or more. J is TRBJ1-2 and V is TRBV11-2; the D is unclear. The germline CDR1 and CDR2 sequences are SGHAT and FQNNGV. The V gene lost 5 bases and the J gene lost 14 bases, with 6 bases spanning the gap. The CDR3 is made up of 8 amino acids. The CDR3 nucleotides read TGTGCCAGCAGCCCCGGGACCTTC. This codes for CASSPGTF.

This clonotype was picked up many times. The rearrangement links TRBV6-5 to TRBJ2-7; 10 positions agree with TRBD2. With 2 bases clipped from V and 5 bases from J, the junction kept 9 bases outside the gene matches. Germline CDR1 is MNHEY and CDR2 is SVGAGI. The CDR3 has 16 residues. In DNA, the CDR3 is TGTGCCAGCAGTTACGGAGGCAGCGGGAGGGCCGACGAGCAGTACTTC. It codes for CASSYGGSGRADEQYF.

This clonotype was seen repeatedly, ten times or more. The chain couples TRBV4-1 to TRBJ1-4; no reliable D call. Trimming stripped 0 bases from V and 5 bases from J, with 22 bases between. Germline loops: CDR1 MGHRA, CDR2 YSYEKL. The CDR3 sequence is 19 residues long. The CDR3 region has the DNA TGCGCCAGCAGCCAAGATGGGCCACATCGGCAGGAGAGAAATGAAAAACTGTTTTTT. Protein: CASSQDGPHRQERNEKLFF.

There are many counts of this clonotype. The chain joins TRBV27 to TRBJ2-1, with 7 bases lining up with TRBD2. Trimming at V came to 5 bases and at J to 5 bases, leaving 15 bases not matched to a gene. Germline-derived CDR1 and CDR2 are MNHEY and SMNVEV (reference sequence). The CDR3 has 17 amino acids. The CDR3 coding sequence is TGTGCCAGCAGTATTTCCCCTAGCGGAGCTGGCGACAATGAGCAGTTCTTC. The encoded protein is CASSISPSGAGDNEQFF.

This clonotype occurred many times. The rearrangement links TRBV28 to TRBJ2-3, with TRBD2 identical over 7 bases. With V trimmed by 3 bases and J by 7 bases, 13 bases remained unmatched. There are 16 residues in the CDR3. Germline lookup yields CDR1 MDHEN and CDR2 SYDVKM. CDR3 protein: CASSFRREMSRYTQYF. The CDR3 DNA reads TGTGCCAGCAGTTTTCGGCGGGAGATGAGCAGGTATACGCAGTATTTT.

This clonotype was seen many times. This chain connects TRBV6-7 to TRBJ2-1, with 11 bases matching TRBD2. TRBV6-7 is placed among ORFs of uncertain function. J was trimmed by 0 bases and V by 0 bases; bases with no gene match: 19. The length of the CDR3 is 23 residues. The CDR3 coding sequence is TGTGCCAGCAGTTACTCAGGGCTAGCGGGAGGTACATACTCGTTAAGCTCCTACAATGAGCAGTTCTTC. Its translation: CASSYSGLAGGTYSLSSYNEQFF.

This clonotype was counted at least ten times. CDR3 bases: TGTGCCAGCAGTTTAAGGACAACGGGCGATGAGCAGTTCTTC. Translating gives CASSLRTTGDEQFF. This chain connects TRBV12-3 or TRBV12-4 to TRBJ2-1; D perhaps matches TRBD1 (5 bases). The CDR3 totals 14 residues. Trimming left V 2 bases short and J 8 bases short, with 13 bases between.

In its sample, this clonotype was seen many times. The CDR3 DNA reads TGTGCCAGCAGTACCGTCTACGAGCAGTACTTC. Protein: CASSTVYEQYF. This chain links TRBV6-2 or TRBV6-3 with TRBJ2-7; unclear D gene. Looked up from germline, CDR1 is MNHEY and CDR2 is SVGEGT. The V gene lost 5 bases and the J gene lost 3 bases, with 5 bases spanning the gap. The CDR3 sequence is 11 residues long.

CDR3 in DNA: TGTGCCAGCAGCCTCCTAGGAGAGTCAGTCCGTCTCGAGCAGTACTTC. Amino acids: CASSLLGESVRLEQYF. The V call is TRBV4-2, the J call TRBJ2-7; unclear D gene. The germline gives CDR1 LGHNA, CDR2 YNFKEQ. The ends were cut back, 4 bases at V and 6 bases at J, with 22 bases in the middle. The CDR3 length is 16 residues.

This clonotype was picked up many times. The rearrangement uses TRBV28 and TRBJ2-2, with D perhaps matching TRBD2 (6 bases). V gave up 5 bases and J gave up 1 base, with 11 bases separating them. The CDR3 is made up of 15 amino acids. From germline, CDR1 is MDHEN and CDR2 SYDVKM. CDR3 sequence reads: CASSRGGLNTGELFF. CDR3 coding DNA: TGTGCCAGCAGTCGTGGGGGGTTGAACACCGGGGAGCTGTTTTTT. The full variable domain, completed using reference TRBV28 and TRBJ2-2, is DVKVTQSSRYLVKRTGEKVFLECVQDMDHENMFWYRQDPGLGLRLIYFSYDVKMKEKGDIPEGYSVSREKKERFSLILESASTNQTSMYLCASSRGGLNTGELFFGEGSRLTVL.

This clonotype was counted only a few times. The chain employs TRBV5-4 and TRBJ1-3; possible D gene TRBD1, 5 bases. The V gene lost 0 bases and the J gene lost 0 bases, with 7 bases spanning the gap. The CDR3 contains 15 residues. Per germline, CDR1 SGHNT and CDR2 YYREEE (reference sequence). DNA of the CDR3: TGTGCCAGCAGCTTGGCAACAGGCTCTGGAAACACCATATATTTT. This translates into CASSLATGSGNTIYF.

On this clonotype itself: Being one base from a much bigger clone, this may be a read error. J is TRBJ1-1 and V is TRBV5-6; TRBD1 matches 7 bases. CDR3 length: 15 amino acids. Trimming at V came to 3 bases and at J to 1 base, leaving 6 bases not matched to a gene. The germline CDR1 and CDR2 sequences are SGHDT and YYEEEE. The chain's CDR3 is CASSSSRGSNTEAFF. In nucleotides, the CDR3 is TGTGCCAGCAGCTCTTCCAGGGGGTCGAACACTGAAGCTTTCTTT.

This clonotype appeared many times. The CDR3 DNA reads TGTGCCAGCAGCGTAGAGGGTATTGGGACAGGGTCGTCACCCCTCCACTTT. This encodes CASSVEGIGTGSSPLHF. The chain recombines TRBV9 with TRBJ1-6; 9 nucleotides align to TRBD1. V gave up 0 bases and J gave up 10 bases; unmatched junction bases: 11. In germline, CDR1 is SGDLS, CDR2 YYNGEE. The CDR3 has 17 amino acids.

The chain joins TRBV28 to TRBJ1-5, with 7 bases matching TRBD1. CDR3 size: 14 residues. Trimming took 7 bases from V and 5 from J; bases not matched to a gene: 8. CDR1 and CDR2 from the germline V gene are MDHEN and SYDVKM. The CDR3 protein is CASNPTGDYQPQHF. The CDR3 nucleotides read TGTGCCAGCAACCCCACAGGGGATTATCAGCCCCAGCATTTT.